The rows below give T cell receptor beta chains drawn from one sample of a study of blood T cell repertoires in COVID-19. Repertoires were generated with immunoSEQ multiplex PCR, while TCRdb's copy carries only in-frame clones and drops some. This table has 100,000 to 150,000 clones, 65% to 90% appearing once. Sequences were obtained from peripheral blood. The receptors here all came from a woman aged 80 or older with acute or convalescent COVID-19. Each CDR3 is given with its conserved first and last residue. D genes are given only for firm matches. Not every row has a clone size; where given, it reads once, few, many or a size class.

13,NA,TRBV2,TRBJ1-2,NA,TGTGCCAGCAGTGTCGTACCGGACTATGGCTACACCTTC,CASSVVPDYGYTF
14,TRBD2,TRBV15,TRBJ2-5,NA,TGTGCCACCAGTAAGCGGGGGGGATTAGAGACCCAGTACTTC,CATSKRGGLETQYF
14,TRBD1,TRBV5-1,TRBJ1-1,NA,TGCGCCAGCACCCAGGGGGTCGGGGACACTGAAGCTTTCTTT,CASTQGVGDTEAFF
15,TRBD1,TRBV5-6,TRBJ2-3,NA,TGTGCCAGCAGCTTCAGGGGGCCCTACACAGATACGCAGTATTTT,CASSFRGPYTDTQYF
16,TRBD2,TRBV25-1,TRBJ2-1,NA,TGTGCCAGCAGTGAATCAGCGGGGGGATCTCGCAATGAGCAGTTCTTC,CASSESAGGSRNEQFF
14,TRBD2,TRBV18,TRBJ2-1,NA,TGTGCCAGCCGGATGGCTAGCGGGGACAATGAGCAGTTCTTC,CASRMASGDNEQFF
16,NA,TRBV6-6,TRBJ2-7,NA,TGTGCCAGCAGTTATACAGGTTCCCCGGAACGTTACGAGCAGTACTTC,CASSYTGSPERYEQYF
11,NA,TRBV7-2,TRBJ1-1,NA,TGTGCCAGCGGAGGGTTCACTGAAGCTTTCTTT,CASGGFTEAFF
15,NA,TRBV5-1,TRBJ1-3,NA,TGCGCCAGCAGCTTGGAGGCAGGGGCTGGAAACACCATATATTTT,CASSLEAGAGNTIYF
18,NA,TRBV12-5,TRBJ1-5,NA,TGTGCTAGTGGTTTTTACCTTGGGGGCAGATATAGCAATCAGCCCCAGCATTTT,CASGFYLGGRYSNQPQHF
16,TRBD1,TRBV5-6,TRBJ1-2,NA,TGTGCCAGCAGCTCGGACGTAACACAGGGGTACTATGGCTACACCTTC,CASSSDVTQGYYGYTF
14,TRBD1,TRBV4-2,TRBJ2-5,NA,TGTGCCAGCAGCCTGGGACAGGGGATGGAGACCCAGTACTTC,CASSLGQGMETQYF
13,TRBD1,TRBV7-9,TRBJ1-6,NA,TGTGCCAGCAAGGGGACAGGGGGCTCACCCCTCCACTTT,CASKGTGGSPLHF
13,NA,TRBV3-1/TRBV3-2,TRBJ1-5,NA,TGTGCCAGCAGCCAGGGCCTCAATCAGCCCCAGCATTTT,CASSQGLNQPQHF
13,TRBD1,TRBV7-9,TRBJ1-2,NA,TGTGCCAGCAGCTTGGGACAGGACTATGGCTACACCTTC,CASSLGQDYGYTF
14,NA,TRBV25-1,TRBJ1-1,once,TGTGCCAGCAGTGTGCCGGGTCTGAACACTGAAGCTTTCTTT,CASSVPGLNTEAFF
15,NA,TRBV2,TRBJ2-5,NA,TGTGCCAGCAGTGATTGGAGGGGCCCGGGGGAGACCCAGTACTTC,CASSDWRGPGETQYF
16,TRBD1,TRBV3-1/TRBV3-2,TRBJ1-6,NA,TGTGCCAGCAGCCAATTACCCGGGACAGGGGATTCACCCCTCCACTTT,CASSQLPGTGDSPLHF
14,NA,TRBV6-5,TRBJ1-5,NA,TGTGCCAGCAGCCCCGGGACATCCAATCAGCCCCAGCATTTT,CASSPGTSNQPQHF
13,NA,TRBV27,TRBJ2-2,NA,TGTGCCAGCAGTTTGGAGGGCTTCGGGGAGCTGTTTTTT,CASSLEGFGELFF
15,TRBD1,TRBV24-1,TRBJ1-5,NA,TGTGCCACCAGTGACAGTCCCGGGACAGGGCAGCCCCAGCATTTT,CATSDSPGTGQPQHF
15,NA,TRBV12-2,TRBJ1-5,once,TGTGCAAGTCGCTACGTGACAGGGTACAATCAGCCCCAGCATTTT,CASRYVTGYNQPQHF